Each of the 24 T cell receptor beta chains below was sequenced from the same sample in a study of blood T cell repertoires in COVID-19. Generated by immunoSEQ multiplex PCR, the TCRdb table keeps only in-frame clones and is missing some. The sample holds more than 150,000 clones, 65% to 90% seen once. Sequenced: PBMCs or T cells enriched from blood (not recorded which). The receptors come from a middle-aged man who had recovered from COVID-19.

The chain couples TRBV9 to TRBJ2-7, with D possibly TRBD2 on 5 matching bases. Trimming shortened V by 2 bases and J by 4 bases, and 10 bases separated the two germline ends. Germline assignment: CDR1 SGDLS and CDR2 YYNGEE. CDR3 length: 13 amino acids. CDR3 bases: TGTGCCAGCAGCGTTTCCTCGGGGTACGAGCAGTACTTC. This gives the protein CASSVSSGYEQYF.

The chain uses TRBV6-5 and TRBJ2-7; 9 positions match TRBD1. The CDR3 length is 15 residues. Per the germline V gene, CDR1 is MNHEY and CDR2 is SVGAGI. Trimming removed 2 bases from V and 5 bases from J; junction bases left unmatched: 7. In DNA form, the CDR3 reads TGTGCCAGCAGTTACATAACAGGGGGCAGTCACGAGCAGTACTTC. It translates to CASSYITGGSHEQYF.

The gene calls are TRBV5-4 and TRBJ2-1; TRBD1 aligns across 9 bases. J was trimmed by 7 bases and V by 4 bases; bases with no gene match: 0. CDR1 is SGHNT, CDR2 YYREEE, per germline (reference sequence). The CDR3 spans 12 residues. CDR3 coding DNA: TGTGCCAGCAGCGGGACAGGGAATGAGCAGTTCTTC. This encodes CASSGTGNEQFF.

The CDR3 DNA follows: TGTGCCAGTAGTACGCGAGAACCCACCTACAATGAGCAGTTCTTC. Translating it yields CASSTREPTYNEQFF. The J gene is TRBJ2-1, the V gene TRBV19, with D hard to call. The V gene's germline CDR1 is LNHDA and CDR2 SQIVND (reference sequence). This CDR3 is built from 15 residues. The V and J ends lost 4 bases and 2 bases respectively, with 12 bases between them. The whole variable domain, filled in from reference TRBV19 and TRBJ2-1, reads DGGITQSPKYLFRKEGQNVTLSCEQNLNHDAMYWYRQDPGQGLRLIYYSQIVNDFQKGDIAEGYSVSREKKESFPLTVTSAQKNPTAFYLCASSTREPTYNEQFFGPGTRLTVL.

The chain has TRBV5-1 and TRBJ2-2, with 7 positions matching TRBD2. This CDR3 has 15 residues. Germline trimming cut 7 bases from V and 3 bases from J; bases unmatched to any gene: 9. Germline lookup yields CDR1 SGHRS and CDR2 YFSETQ. In DNA form, the CDR3 reads TGCGCCAGCGAAGGGTCCGGGGGGTACACCGGGGAGCTGTTTTTT. Amino acids: CASEGSGGYTGELFF.

The chain carries TRBV7-2 and TRBJ2-5; D possibly corresponds to TRBD2 (5 bases). The V gene lost 2 bases and the J gene lost 5 bases, with 15 bases spanning the gap. The CDR3 covers 15 residues. Germline lookup yields CDR1 SGHTA and CDR2 FQGNSA. The CDR3 region has the DNA TGTGCCAGCAGCTTACTGGACTCGTTTCTCGAGACCCAGTACTTC. Translation: CASSLLDSFLETQYF.

V usage is TRBV7-6 and J usage is TRBJ1-3, with unresolved D. Trimming left V 7 bases short and J 5 bases short, with 3 bases between. This CDR3 contains 10 residues. Germline CDR1 reads SGHVS; CDR2 reads FNYEAQ. The CDR3 nucleotides read TGTGCCAGCACTAGAAACACCATATATTTT. Translated: CASTRNTIYF.

The CDR3, as DNA: TGTGCCAGCCCCCCCCCGGGGGCCAACGTCCTGACTTTC. Amino acid sequence: CASPPPGANVLTF. This chain connects TRBV6-4 to TRBJ2-6; D remains ambiguous. This CDR3 comprises 13 residues. Looked up from germline, CDR1 is MRHNA and CDR2 is SNTAGT. The ends were cut back, 8 bases at V and 4 bases at J, with 9 bases in the middle.

This sequence joins TRBV6-5 and TRBJ2-5, with a weak D call TRBD1 (6 bases). V gave up 5 bases and J gave up 0 bases, with 10 bases separating them. Germline CDR1 reads MNHEY; CDR2 reads SVGAGI. The CDR3 runs to 14 residues. The CDR3 region has the DNA TGTGCCAGCAGTCTACAGGGTAACCAAGAGACCCAGTACTTC. Protein sequence: CASSLQGNQETQYF.

The chain employs TRBV15 and TRBJ2-1, with TRBD2 matching over 8 bases. In germline, CDR1 is LNHNV, CDR2 YYDKDF (reference sequence). The CDR3 runs 15 residues. Trimming cost V 5 bases and J 15 bases; bases outside gene matches: 18. CDR3 loop: CATSPQAGTSGRSFF. CDR3 DNA: TGTGCCACCAGCCCCCAAGCTGGTACAAGCGGGAGATCGTTCTTC.

By share, this clone counts as medium-sized (0.01 to 0.1%). The chain has TRBV13 and TRBJ2-1, with 10 positions matching TRBD2. V was pared by 6 bases and J by 14 bases, with 7 bases of the junction left unmatched. CDR1 and CDR2 from the germline V gene are PRHDT and FYEKMQ (reference sequence). This CDR3 has 12 amino acids. The chain's CDR3 is CASSTSGNSEFF. In DNA form, the CDR3 reads TGTGCCAGCAGTACTAGCGGGAATTCAGAGTTCTTC.

The CDR3 sequence is CASSFETYPYEQYF. The CDR3 DNA is TGCGCCAGCAGCTTCGAGACATACCCATACGAGCAGTACTTC. The chain employs TRBV5-1 and TRBJ2-7; D uncertain. This CDR3 spans 14 amino acids. From germline, CDR1 is SGHRS and CDR2 YFSETQ. V was trimmed by 2 bases and J by 4 bases, leaving 13 bases between them.

This clone was found a few times. The rearrangement links TRBV18 to TRBJ2-2; 8 bases match TRBD1. The ends lost 5 bases at V and 6 bases at J; junction bases unmatched: 2. Germline-derived CDR1 and CDR2 are KGHSH and LQKENI. The CDR3 extends over 13 amino acids. The CDR3 sequence: CASSEQGAGELFF. The CDR3 DNA reads TGTGCCAGCTCAGAACAGGGGGCCGGGGAGCTGTTTTTT.

The chain employs TRBV5-1 and TRBJ1-5, with 9 nucleotides matching TRBD1. Trimming took 4 bases from V and 7 from J; bases not matched to a gene: 12. The CDR3 is 16 amino acids. Germline values: CDR1 SGHRS, CDR2 YFSETQ. The CDR3 protein is CASSPRTGDVLQPQHF. CDR3 DNA sequence: TGCGCCAGCAGCCCTCGGACAGGGGATGTTTTACAGCCCCAGCATTTT.

This clone was detected many times. V gene TRBV24-1 combines with J gene TRBJ2-7; 14 nucleotides agree with TRBD2. The CDR3 sequence is 15 residues long. The germline gives CDR1 KGHDR, CDR2 SFDVKD. V gave up 7 bases and J gave up 5 bases; unmatched junction bases: 6. The CDR3: CATRGTSGSWDEQYV. The CDR3 DNA reads TGTGCCACCAGGGGGACTAGCGGGAGCTGGGACGAGCAGTACGTC.

This rearrangement joins TRBV14 to TRBJ1-2; 7 nucleotides match TRBD1. After removal of 5 bases from V and 3 bases from J, the junction contained 3 bases not matched to a gene. This CDR3 has 13 amino acids. The germline CDR1 and CDR2 sequences are SGHDN and FVKESK. This CDR3 is CASSSGQDYGYTF. The CDR3 coding sequence is TGTGCCAGCAGCTCCGGACAGGACTATGGCTACACCTTC. The full variable domain, in which reference TRBV14 and TRBJ1-2 provide the parts outside the CDR3, is EAGVTQFPSHSVIEKGQTVTLRCDPISGHDNLYWYRRVMGKEIKFLLHFVKESKQDESGMPNNRFLAERTGGTYSTLKVQPAELEDSGVYFCASSSGQDYGYTFGSGTRLTVV.

This clone was counted between two and nine times. V gene TRBV12-5 combines with J gene TRBJ1-6, with D uncertain. The CDR3 is made up of 13 amino acids. Between the trimmed V and J ends, which lost 6 bases and 9 bases, there was a span of 12 bases. Germline-derived CDR1 and CDR2 are LGHNT and FRNRAP. The CDR3: CASGSQDSSPLHF. CDR3 sequence (DNA): TGTGCTAGTGGCTCCCAGGATAGTTCACCCCTCCACTTT.

Ten or more counts support this clone. V usage is TRBV2 and J usage is TRBJ1-5; 8 bases are shared with TRBD1. V was pared by 6 bases and J by 6 bases, with 4 bases of the junction left unmatched. Germline CDR1 is SNHLY and CDR2 is FYNNEI. The CDR3 loop spans 13 amino acids. CDR3 sequence (DNA): TGTGCCAGCAGGTTGGACAGGGCTCAGCCCCAGCATTTT. Protein: CASRLDRAQPQHF.

The chain couples TRBV11-1 to TRBJ2-1; the match to TRBD2 covers 8 bases. CDR1 and CDR2 from the germline V gene are SGHAT and FQDESV (reference sequence). V lost 0 bases to trimming and J lost 7 bases; unmatched junction nucleotides: 11. The CDR3 loop spans 17 amino acids. CDR3 DNA: TGTGCCAGCAGCTTAGCGGTATCGGGAGGGCCGCGTAATGAGCAGTTCTTC. Protein: CASSLAVSGGPRNEQFF.

This chain uses TRBV6-2 or TRBV6-3 with TRBJ2-5; 8 bases are a match to TRBD1. The V segment lost 5 bases and the J segment 4 bases; nucleotides outside the gene matches: 9. Per germline, CDR1 MNHEY and CDR2 SVGEGT. The CDR3 is 15 amino acids. Written as DNA, the CDR3 is TGTGCCAGCAGTCAATACTCAACAGGGGGAGAGACCCAGTACTTC. This translates into CASSQYSTGGETQYF.

The chain recombines TRBV5-8 with TRBJ1-5; D unclear. The V gene's germline CDR1 is SGHTS and CDR2 YDEGEE. The CDR3 totals 14 residues. V was clipped by 3 bases and J by 3 bases, with 10 bases between them. The CDR3 is CASSSPSDNQPQHF. Written as DNA, the CDR3 is TGTGCCAGCAGCTCCCCCAGCGACAATCAGCCCCAGCATTTT.

The V call is TRBV2, the J call TRBJ2-7, with a tentative D call TRBD2 (6 bases). This CDR3 region has 14 residues. Trimming took off 7 bases at V and 1 base at J, with 14 bases between the two ends. The germline CDR1 and CDR2 sequences are SNHLY and FYNNEI. DNA of the CDR3: TGTGCCAGCACGGGACTCACCTCTTCCTACGAGCAGTACTTC. This codes for CASTGLTSSYEQYF. Full variable domain (missing parts from reference TRBV2 and TRBJ2-7): EPEVTQTPSHQVTQMGQEVILRCVPISNHLYFYWYRQILGQKVEFLVSFYNNEISEKSEIFDDQFSVERPDGSNFTLKIRSTKLEDSAMYFCASTGLTSSYEQYFGPGTRLTVT.

This chain links TRBV7-2 with TRBJ2-1; 8 bases match TRBD2. CDR3 length equals 17 residues. The germline CDR1 and CDR2 sequences are SGHTA and FQGNSA. V trimming: 0 bases; J trimming: 8 bases; junction bases outside the gene matches: 12. CDR3: CASSLAGGAGTSYEQFF. The CDR3 nucleotides are TGTGCCAGCAGCTTAGCCGGAGGTGCCGGGACTAGTTATGAGCAGTTCTTC.

The chain joins TRBV10-3 to TRBJ1-3; D may be TRBD1 (5 bases). Germline CDR1 and CDR2: ENHRY and SYGVKD. V gave up 3 bases and J gave up 5 bases, with 14 bases separating them. CDR3 length equals 15 residues. The CDR3 DNA follows: TGTGCCATCAGTGACCGTGGCGGGGACCGAAACACCATATATTTT. This sequence encodes CAISDRGGDRNTIYF.